The entry below gives a single T cell receptor (beta chain) sequence along with its context. What it binds is not known. The data were taken from a study of T-cell reconstitution after alpha-beta-depleted transplantation in children. Looked up from germline, CDR1 is MGHDK and CDR2 is SYGVNS. V shed 2 bases and J shed 4 bases, with 9 bases lying between them. The CDR3 consists of 14 residues. Findings and limits, study-wide: A year post-transplant, T-cell counts and diversity derived mostly from newly produced T cells. Surviving recipient T cells and thymic progenitors accounted for the high day-60 TCRbeta diversity observed in some patients. In patients about two months after transplant, alpha-beta T cells reportedly arose from several hundred expanded graft clones.

Researchers prepared the TCRbeta library using unique molecular identifiers, the study reports. From the PCR reads, TCRdb called clonotypes with MiXCR, one entry per CDR3 protein. The table lists some 830,000 distinct CDR3 sequences, under 20% of them singletons. This receptor was identified in a male patient under 18 who had a stem cell transplant for acute lymphoblastic leukemia, so the T cells may come from the graft donor. The V gene is TRBV25-1, the J gene TRBJ1-5, with D possibly TRBD1 on 6 matching bases. This specimen consisted of PBMCs, mostly from graft donor cells, obtained 360 days after TCRalphabeta/CD19-depleted stem cell transplant. The chain's CDR3 is CASSEIQGNQPQHF. CDR3 bases: TGTGCCAGCAGTGAAATACAGGGTAATCAGCCCCAGCATTTT.